This T cell receptor (beta chain) was captured in a study of OX40 agonist ivuxolimab in advanced cancers. The study's findings and limits: People who partly responded at 0.1-3.0 mg/kg had some of the least clonal expansion seen. Within 6 weeks, CD4+ and CD8+ blood T cells expanded clonally at 0.1 to 3.0 mg/kg. In the expanded peripheral T cells, antigen specificity was never determined.

Germline V lookup: CDR1 MNHEY, CDR2 SVGAGI. With 2 bases clipped from V and 2 bases from J, the junction kept 6 bases outside the gene matches. The CDR3 sequence is 15 residues long. Data came from immunoSEQ multiplex PCR; TCRdb stores just in-frame clones and leaves some out. There are just under 100,000 clones in the sample; 94% occur only once, and more than 0.15% lies in the top ten. Turning to this clone: Its antigen remains unknown.

The sample in question was CD4+ or CD8+ T cells sorted from blood, obtained in a trial of the OX40 agonist ivuxolimab. The rearrangement joins TRBV6-5 to TRBJ2-7, with TRBD1 matching 7 bases. This clonotype originated in an adult with an advanced solid tumor such as melanoma, head and neck, liver or kidney cancer. The CDR3 sequence: CASSYRGTAAYEQYF. Written as DNA, the CDR3 is TGTGCCAGCAGTTACCGAGGGACAGCCGCCTACGAGCAGTACTTC.